These T cell receptor beta chains were read from a single sample in a study of shared clonotypes between healthy human individuals. Clones were sequenced by immunoSEQ multiplex PCR, and TCRdb holds only the in-frame ones, with some missing. The repertoire consists of around 550,000 clones, with 90% to 97% occurring once and the leading ten covering 0.055% to 0.075%. Sequencing input: naive CD4+ T cells sorted from blood. The origin of the receptors is a woman in her 30s in good health. Each CDR3 is given with its conserved first and last residue. The D gene is left open where the match is weak. Only some rows state a clone size, as once, few, many or a class for expanded clones.

clone_size j_call d_call v_call cdr3_nt cdr3_aa
NA TRBJ2-3 NA TRBV19 TGTGCCAGTAGTCGTGCGTGGGACACAGATACGCAGTATTTT CASSRAWDTDTQYF
NA TRBJ2-2 TRBD2 TRBV5-4 TGTGCCAGCAGCTGGGGGACTAGCGGTAACACCGGGGAGCTGTTTTTT CASSWGTSGNTGELFF
NA TRBJ1-3 NA TRBV6-1 TGTGCCAGCAGTGAAAGTAGCAGAGGATACTCTGGAAACACCATATATTTT CASSESSRGYSGNTIYF
NA TRBJ2-3 NA TRBV27 TGTGCCAGCAGACTTCTGACTAAAAGCACAGATACGCAGTATTTT CASRLLTKSTDTQYF
NA TRBJ1-1 NA TRBV27 TGTGCCAGCAGCCGGCACGGGGACATGAACACTGAAGCTTTCTTT CASSRHGDMNTEAFF
NA TRBJ2-4 TRBD2 TRBV7-6 TGTGCCAGCAGTTCAGGACTAGCGGGAACCACGCTAAACATTCAGTACTTC CASSSGLAGTTLNIQYF
NA TRBJ1-6 NA TRBV27 TGTGCCAGCAGTTTTCCGACCAAATGTAATTCACCCCTCCACTTT CASSFPTKCNSPLHF
NA TRBJ2-1 NA TRBV7-9 TGTGCCAGCAGCTTGGGCGAGGGGAATGAGCAGTTCTTC CASSLGEGNEQFF
NA TRBJ2-7 TRBD1 TRBV5-6 TGTGCCAGCAGCTTTTCCCCGGGACAGGAGGACTTC CASSFSPGQEDF
NA TRBJ1-5 NA TRBV6-5 TGTGCCAGCAGTTACTCGGCAGGGCCCAATCAGCCCCAGCATTTT CASSYSAGPNQPQHF
NA TRBJ2-3 NA TRBV27 TGTGCCAGCAGTTTCGGGGGATTGGGTACAGATACGCAGTATTTT CASSFGGLGTDTQYF
NA TRBJ2-7 NA TRBV18 TGTGCCAGCTCACCCACAGGGAATGCCTACGAGCAGTACTTC CASSPTGNAYEQYF
NA TRBJ2-7 NA TRBV5-1 TGCGCCAGCAGCTTCGGGGACAACTTCGAGCAGTACTTC CASSFGDNFEQYF
NA TRBJ2-7 NA TRBV4-2 TGTGCCAGCAGCCGCCGGGACTACGAGCAGTACTTC CASSRRDYEQYF
NA TRBJ2-7 NA TRBV19 TGTGCCAGTAAGGAAGGCGACGAGCAGTACTTC CASKEGDEQYF
NA TRBJ2-5 NA TRBV11-1 TGTGCCAGCAGCCCCCGAAGGGGTGAGACCCAGTACTTC CASSPRRGETQYF
NA TRBJ1-2 TRBD1 TRBV5-4 TGTGCCACAAGACAGGGGGGCTATGGCTACACCTTC CATRQGGYGYTF
NA TRBJ2-1 NA TRBV19 TGTGCCAGTAGTCTTGACTCCTCCTACAATGAGCAGTTCTTC CASSLDSSYNEQFF
NA TRBJ2-1 TRBD2 TRBV11-2 TGTGCCAGCAGCTTTGACGGGAGGGCAGACAATGAGCAGTTCTTC CASSFDGRADNEQFF
NA TRBJ2-2 NA TRBV7-7 TGTGCCAGCAGCTTATCACAGAACACCGGGGAGCTGTTTTTT CASSLSQNTGELFF
NA TRBJ2-1 NA TRBV19 TGTGCCAGTACCGCCGTTAGCGGAGTCTCCAATGAGCAGTTCTTC CASTAVSGVSNEQFF
NA TRBJ1-6 NA TRBV6-6 TGTGCCAGTCTGGACAGCGATAATTCACCCCTCCACTTT CASLDSDNSPLHF
NA TRBJ2-1 TRBD1 TRBV7-9 TGTGCCAGCAGCCGACAGGGAAATGAGCAGTTCTTC CASSRQGNEQFF
NA TRBJ1-4 TRBD1 TRBV2 TGTGCCAGCAGTACGGGACAGGGCAATGAAAAACTGTTTTTT CASSTGQGNEKLFF
NA TRBJ1-4 TRBD1 TRBV11-2 TGTGCCAGCAGCCGACGACAGGGCGGAAAACTGTTTTTT CASSRRQGGKLFF
NA TRBJ1-2 TRBD1 TRBV5-1 TGCGCCAGTCGAGCCACAGGGGGAGACTATGGCTACACCTTC CASRATGGDYGYTF
NA TRBJ2-5 NA TRBV5-4 TGTGCCAGCAGCTTACGAGGGGAAGAGACCCAGTACTTC CASSLRGEETQYF
NA TRBJ1-2 NA TRBV11-2 TGTGCCAGCAGCTTGGGGGGCGACGTGAACTATGGCTACACCTTC CASSLGGDVNYGYTF
NA TRBJ2-3 TRBD2 TRBV7-6 TGTGCCAGCAGCTTTGGGGTGTCTAGCGGAGGCACAGATACGCAGTATTTT CASSFGVSSGGTDTQYF
NA TRBJ2-7 TRBD1 TRBV6-5 TGTGCCAGCAAGCTGCCGGGACAGGGGAACGAGCAGTACTTC CASKLPGQGNEQYF
NA TRBJ2-7 TRBD1 TRBV27 TGTGCCAGCAGTACCTGGGACAGGCTCGAGCAGTACTTC CASSTWDRLEQYF
NA TRBJ2-7 NA TRBV28 TGTGCCAGCAGTCCCCTCGGGGGCCGACCCTACGAGCAGTACTTC CASSPLGGRPYEQYF
NA TRBJ2-7 NA TRBV6-5 TGTGCCAGCAGTTACCAACCGGGTCTCCGCTACGAGCAGTACTTC CASSYQPGLRYEQYF
NA TRBJ2-7 NA TRBV28 TGTGCCAGCAGTTTTCTGTTGGGGTCCGAGCAGTACTTC CASSFLLGSEQYF
once TRBJ1-1 NA TRBV2 TGTGCCAGCAGTGAATTTCTGACCGACACTGAAGCTTTCTTT CASSEFLTDTEAFF
NA TRBJ1-2 NA TRBV10-3 TGTGCCATAAGAGACCCAGATCCCTATGGCTACACCTTC CAIRDPDPYGYTF
NA TRBJ1-5 NA TRBV19 TGTGCCAGTAGTTGGGTAGATCAGCCCCAGCATTTT CASSWVDQPQHF
NA TRBJ2-1 TRBD2 TRBV7-3 TGTGCCAGCAGTTACACTAGCGGGGTCTACAATGAGCAGTTCTTC CASSYTSGVYNEQFF
once TRBJ1-1 NA TRBV28 TGTGCCAGCAGGGTAGGGGTCTACACTGAAGCTTTCTTT CASRVGVYTEAFF
NA TRBJ2-6 NA TRBV5-1 TGCGCCAGCAGCTTGGCCGCAGGGACCGGGGCCAACGTCCTGACTTTC CASSLAAGTGANVLTF
NA TRBJ1-5 NA TRBV7-9 TGTGCCAGCAGCCACGGGAGCAATCAGCCCCAGCATTTT CASSHGSNQPQHF
once TRBJ2-7 TRBD1 TRBV6-6 TGTGCCAGCAGTGCCCGCCAGGGGGCTTTCTCCTACGAGCAGTACTTC CASSARQGAFSYEQYF
once TRBJ2-6 NA TRBV19 TGTGCCAGTAGTTTTGGGGCTGGGGCCAACGTCCTGACTTTC CASSFGAGANVLTF
few TRBJ1-2 TRBD1 TRBV5-1 TGCGCCAGCGGACCGGGACAGGGCTCTGGCTACACCTTC CASGPGQGSGYTF
once TRBJ1-5 TRBD1 TRBV28 TGTGCCAGCAGGAGGGGGCGCTACCAGCCCCAGCATTTT CASRRGRYQPQHF
NA TRBJ2-3 TRBD2 TRBV2 TGTGCCAGCAAACCGATGACTAGCGGAAACACAGATACGCAGTATTTT CASKPMTSGNTDTQYF
once TRBJ2-7 TRBD2 TRBV2 TGTGCCAGCAGTAGCGGGAGCGTAAACGAGCAGTACTTC CASSSGSVNEQYF